Listed below are T cell receptor beta chains from one sample, sequenced in a study of regulatory T cells in long-lasting Graves disease. TCRdb re-called the multiplex PCR reads through MiXCR, storing one row per CDR3 protein. This table holds 680,000 or so distinct CDR3 sequences, roughly 15% found once. These same records also appear under a second study, on T cells in Graves' hyperthyroidism and ophthalmopathy.

The sequencing here drew on peripheral blood mononuclear cells (PBMCs), taken at new diagnosis, from a patient treated with antithyroid drugs. The receptors were gathered from a woman aged 25 to 45 with Graves disease. Each CDR3 is given with its conserved first and last residue. A D gene is named only where the DNA matches it firmly.

d_call: -; j_call: TRBJ2-7; cdr3_length: 13; v_call: TRBV2; cdr3_aa: CASSLQGTNEQYF
d_call: TRBD2; j_call: TRBJ2-3; cdr3_length: 12; v_call: TRBV2; cdr3_aa: CAASGSTDTQYF
d_call: -; j_call: TRBJ2-1; cdr3_length: 15; v_call: TRBV6-1; cdr3_aa: CASSDPYGPYNEQFF
d_call: -; j_call: TRBJ1-2; cdr3_length: 12; v_call: TRBV19; cdr3_aa: CASRGRDYGYTF
d_call: -; j_call: TRBJ2-5; cdr3_length: 14; v_call: TRBV9; cdr3_aa: CASSVATRGETQYF
d_call: -; j_call: TRBJ1-2; cdr3_length: 13; v_call: TRBV2; cdr3_aa: CASTSEEGSGYTF
d_call: -; j_call: TRBJ2-7; cdr3_length: 14; v_call: TRBV30; cdr3_aa: CAWSEIGPARWQYF
d_call: -; j_call: TRBJ1-6; cdr3_length: 14; v_call: TRBV6-1; cdr3_aa: CASSEQGFNSPLHF
d_call: TRBD1; j_call: TRBJ2-2; cdr3_length: 16; v_call: TRBV27; cdr3_aa: CASSSGTGLYTGELFF
d_call: -; j_call: TRBJ2-7; cdr3_length: 16; v_call: TRBV7-8; cdr3_aa: CASSLSWQPSSYEQYF
d_call: -; j_call: TRBJ1-5; cdr3_length: 12; v_call: TRBV18; cdr3_aa: CASSPDPGPQHF
d_call: -; j_call: TRBJ2-5; cdr3_length: 13; v_call: TRBV30; cdr3_aa: CAWSWDLGETQYF
d_call: TRBD2; j_call: TRBJ2-2; cdr3_length: 13; v_call: TRBV28; cdr3_aa: CASSFAGAGELFF
d_call: -; j_call: TRBJ1-5; cdr3_length: 14; v_call: TRBV7-2; cdr3_aa: CASSLGPSNQPQHF
d_call: -; j_call: TRBJ1-2; cdr3_length: 15; v_call: TRBV18; cdr3_aa: CASSPTWGADYGYTF
d_call: -; j_call: TRBJ1-2; cdr3_length: 14; v_call: TRBV19; cdr3_aa: CASYQRGGPYGYTF
d_call: -; j_call: TRBJ2-1; cdr3_length: 16; v_call: TRBV20-1; cdr3_aa: CSARELAPTSYNEQFF
d_call: TRBD1; j_call: TRBJ2-7; cdr3_length: 14; v_call: TRBV20-1; cdr3_aa: CSAIRTGLDYEQYF
d_call: -; j_call: TRBJ2-1; cdr3_length: 18; v_call: TRBV28; cdr3_aa: CASTLYGPTSVPGNEQFF
d_call: TRBD2; j_call: TRBJ2-1; cdr3_length: 17; v_call: TRBV9; cdr3_aa: CASSVGLSLAGNNEQFF
d_call: TRBD1; j_call: TRBJ1-3; cdr3_length: 17; v_call: TRBV12-3/TRBV12-4; cdr3_aa: CASSLRTGTISGNTIYF
d_call: -; j_call: TRBJ2-1; cdr3_length: 14; v_call: TRBV9; cdr3_aa: CASSVASGNNEQFF
d_call: TRBD1; j_call: TRBJ1-4; cdr3_length: 16; v_call: TRBV7-2; cdr3_aa: CASSWLGDRGSEKLFF
d_call: TRBD1; j_call: TRBJ2-3; cdr3_length: 12; v_call: TRBV29-1; cdr3_aa: CSVDGQGDTQYF
d_call: TRBD1; j_call: TRBJ1-1; cdr3_length: 18; v_call: TRBV27; cdr3_aa: CASSPPLRDRAGNTEAFF
d_call: -; j_call: TRBJ2-4; cdr3_length: 15; v_call: TRBV24-1; cdr3_aa: CATSDPRVPGTIQYF
d_call: -; j_call: TRBJ2-3; cdr3_length: 14; v_call: TRBV6-4; cdr3_aa: CASSDSSALDTQYF
d_call: TRBD1; j_call: TRBJ2-7; cdr3_length: 14; v_call: TRBV20-1; cdr3_aa: CSAPRGQSTYEQYF
d_call: TRBD2; j_call: TRBJ2-1; cdr3_length: 16; v_call: TRBV24-1; cdr3_aa: CATSDPTSGRANEQFF
d_call: TRBD2; j_call: TRBJ2-1; cdr3_length: 16; v_call: TRBV28; cdr3_aa: CASSSTSGRARIEQFF
d_call: -; j_call: TRBJ2-2; cdr3_length: 15; v_call: TRBV29-1; cdr3_aa: CSVEGPGSNTGELFF
d_call: -; j_call: TRBJ2-5; cdr3_length: 16; v_call: TRBV27; cdr3_aa: CASSFIKLGVQETQYF
d_call: -; j_call: TRBJ2-3; cdr3_length: 14; v_call: TRBV7-9; cdr3_aa: CASSSQGPADTQYF
d_call: TRBD2; j_call: TRBJ2-7; cdr3_length: 15; v_call: TRBV19; cdr3_aa: CASSIVKREVYEQYF
d_call: -; j_call: TRBJ2-5; cdr3_length: 13; v_call: TRBV29-1; cdr3_aa: CSASGRTKETQYF
d_call: TRBD1; j_call: TRBJ1-1; cdr3_length: 16; v_call: TRBV6-1; cdr3_aa: CASRGAPGQGNTEAFF
d_call: -; j_call: TRBJ2-7; cdr3_length: 13; v_call: TRBV20-1; cdr3_aa: CSARRPFYYEQYF
d_call: -; j_call: TRBJ1-2; cdr3_length: 13; v_call: TRBV7-9; cdr3_aa: CASSHEVAAGYTF
d_call: TRBD1; j_call: TRBJ1-2; cdr3_length: 14; v_call: TRBV28; cdr3_aa: CASSSPGQEDGYTF
d_call: TRBD1; j_call: TRBJ2-1; cdr3_length: 14; v_call: TRBV7-9; cdr3_aa: CASSSDRGINEQFF
d_call: -; j_call: TRBJ1-5; cdr3_length: 14; v_call: TRBV27; cdr3_aa: CASSLRGRGQPQHF
d_call: TRBD1; j_call: TRBJ1-1; cdr3_length: 15; v_call: TRBV28; cdr3_aa: CASSPAQGGNTEAFF
d_call: TRBD1; j_call: TRBJ1-5; cdr3_length: 15; v_call: TRBV28; cdr3_aa: CASSRRQGTYQPQHF
d_call: -; j_call: TRBJ2-3; cdr3_length: 14; v_call: TRBV5-1; cdr3_aa: CASSRLEGEDTQYF